This T cell receptor (beta chain) was profiled in a study of blood T cells in healthy people across ages. A second roughly 6 to 12 cycle PCR used barcoded and J-beta primers. Unique molecular identifiers of 12 random nucleotides labeled each cDNA. Each CDR3 protein is one row after TCRdb ran MiXCR on the 5' RACE reads. The data hold almost 1 million distinct CDR3 sequences, with 51% observed a single time. The CDR3 runs 14 residues. The germline CDR1 and CDR2 sequences are KGHDR and SFDVKD. The TCR originated in a woman in her fifties or sixties in good health. The gene calls are TRBV24-1 and TRBJ2-7; 7 bases are a match to TRBD2. TRBJ2-4 explains the end of the DNA better; the J call may be wrong. The sequencing sample was made of blood. The CDR3 region is CATSDRSGNNIQYF. DNA of the CDR3: TGTGCCACCAGTGATCGAAGCGGGAACAACATTCAGTACTTC.